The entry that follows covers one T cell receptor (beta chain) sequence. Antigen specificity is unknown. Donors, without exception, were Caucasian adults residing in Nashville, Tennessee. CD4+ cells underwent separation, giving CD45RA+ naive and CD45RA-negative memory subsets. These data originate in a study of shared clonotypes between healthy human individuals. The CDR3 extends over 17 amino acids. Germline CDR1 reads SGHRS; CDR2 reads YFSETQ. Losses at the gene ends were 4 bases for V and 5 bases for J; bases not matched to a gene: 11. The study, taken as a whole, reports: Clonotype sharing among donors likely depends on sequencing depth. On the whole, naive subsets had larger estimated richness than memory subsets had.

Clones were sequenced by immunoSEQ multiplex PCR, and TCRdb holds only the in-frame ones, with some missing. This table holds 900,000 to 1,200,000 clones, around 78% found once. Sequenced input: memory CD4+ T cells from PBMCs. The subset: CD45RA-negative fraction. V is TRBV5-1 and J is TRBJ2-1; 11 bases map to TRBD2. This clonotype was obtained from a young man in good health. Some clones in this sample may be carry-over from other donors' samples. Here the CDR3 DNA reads TGCGCCAGCAGCCTCGGGGTAGCGGGAGGGCCCGACAATGAGCAGTTCTTC. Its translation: CASSLGVAGGPDNEQFF.